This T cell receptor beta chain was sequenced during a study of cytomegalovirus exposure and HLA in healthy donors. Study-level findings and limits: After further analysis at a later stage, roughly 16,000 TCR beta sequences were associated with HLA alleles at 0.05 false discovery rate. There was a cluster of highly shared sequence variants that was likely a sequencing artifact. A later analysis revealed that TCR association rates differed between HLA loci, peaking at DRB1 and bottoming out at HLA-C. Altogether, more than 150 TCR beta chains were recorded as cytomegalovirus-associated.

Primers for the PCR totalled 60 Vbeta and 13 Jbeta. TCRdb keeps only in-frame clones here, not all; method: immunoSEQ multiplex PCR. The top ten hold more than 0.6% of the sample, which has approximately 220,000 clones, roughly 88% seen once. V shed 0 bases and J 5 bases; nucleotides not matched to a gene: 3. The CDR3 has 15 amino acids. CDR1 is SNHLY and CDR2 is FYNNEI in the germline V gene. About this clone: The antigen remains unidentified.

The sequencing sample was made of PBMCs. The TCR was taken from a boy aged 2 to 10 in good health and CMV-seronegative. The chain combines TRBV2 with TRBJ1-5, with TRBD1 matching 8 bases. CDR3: CASSEALTGDQPQHF. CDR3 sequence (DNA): TGTGCCAGCAGTGAAGCGCTGACAGGGGATCAGCCCCAGCATTTT.